Sequencing of this TCR beta chain was carried out in a study of cytomegalovirus exposure and HLA in healthy donors. Study-level results: The study labeled 164 TCR beta chains cytomegalovirus-associated.

Details on this clone: What it recognizes is unknown.

CDR3 length equals 16 residues. Germline values: CDR1 LNHDA, CDR2 SQIVND (reference sequence). Trimming stripped 4 bases from V and 2 bases from J, with 15 bases between. Sequencing used immunoSEQ multiplex PCR; TCRdb keeps in-frame clones, though not all of them. The data contain tens of thousands of clones, approximately 94% of them singletons. Sequenced material: PBMCs. V usage is TRBV19 and J usage is TRBJ1-5; weak D call: TRBD1 (6 bases). This clonotype was obtained from a man in his late teens or twenties in good health and CMV-seronegative. The CDR3 is CASSRTQGWGNQPQHF. CDR3 DNA: TGTGCCAGTAGTAGGACGCAGGGGTGGGGCAATCAGCCCCAGCATTTT.